This T cell receptor beta chain was identified during a study of blood T cells in healthy people across ages (dated by TCRdb to between 2014 and 2017). Looking at the study overall: In model experiments, template switching captured about one uniquely barcoded TCR beta cDNA molecule for every two T cells. The donors were split into four age groups: young (average about 15 years), middle-aged (around 40), aged (62) and long-lived (about 74). Age-related changes in TCR beta repertoire diversity were measured in the study by deep sequencing normalized with unique cDNA molecular identifiers. Donors of different ages were randomly distributed across sequencing lanes to avoid experimental bias. Using the same blood draw, the study looked at two additional independent replicas of 1 million unique cDNA reads for two donors, one aged 18 to 30 and the other aged 80 or older. Overall results and qualifications from the work: Conclusive comparison of naive and antigen-experienced compartments was prevented by the profiling of bulk unsorted PBMCs. A strong correlation was found between observed TCR beta diversity and the percentage of naive T cells measured by flow cytometry. As age increased, observed TCR beta diversity per million T cells dropped in a roughly linear way, and a significant reduction was already evident by age roughly 36. Because donor CMV infection status was unknown, age-related changes in expanded clonotypes were potentially confounded. Estimates of total diversity from one million sequenced T cells were regarded as lower bounds and underestimates. Compared with the aged group, more naive CD4+ T cells, fewer expanded clones and increased TCR diversity were shown by the long-lived group, suggesting age selection.

As for this clonotype: Its cognate antigen has yet to be identified. Qualities for individual bases were not recorded, and no much larger clone is one base off.

The approximately 39 donors, aged about 6 to 100 years, were systemically healthy Caucasian individuals from Russia. Each donor gave around 9 milliliters of peripheral blood, collected into EDTA-treated Vacutainer tubes. PBMCs were isolated by Ficoll-Paque density-gradient centrifugation, with at least 6.5 million obtained per sample. Total RNA, at least 6 micrograms per sample, was extracted from PBMCs with Trizol reagent. For every donor, an aliquot of PBMCs went through flow cytometry to measure the percentages of naive CD45RAhigh/CD27high T cells. Libraries were built with 5' RACE. TCRdb records Illumina HiSeq 2500 as the sequencer. The second PCR ran for roughly 6 to 11 cycles and used a J-beta primer mix along with a sample-barcoded 5' primer. A template-switch 5' adaptor carrying 12 random nucleotides introduced a unique molecular identifier onto each TCR beta cDNA molecule. Each sample yielded at least 3 million CDR3-containing paired-end reads. All of the RNA was converted into first-strand cDNA using the Mint cDNA synthesis kit, with a TRBC-specific oligonucleotide serving as the primer. After uracil-DNA glycosylase treatment, a first 18-cycle PCR used universal primers M1SS and BC2_uni_R on all cDNA. Turning to the authors' computational methods: For normalization, 1 million high-quality reads were randomly selected from each sample, with every read carrying a distinct molecular identifier. Reads with shared molecular identifiers were discarded instead of being binned into consensus sequences. MiTCR, with a Q25 quality threshold and the strictest error-elimination algorithm, was used for CDR3 identification, clonotype clustering and error correction. A nonparametric unseen species model using Euler transformation provided a lower-bound estimate of total TCR beta diversity. The raw public data were reprocessed by TCRdb itself: fastp quality trimming at Q25, MiXCR clonotype calling, in-frame beta chains only. Rows with one shared CDR3 protein collapse into an entry with the most common genes and DNA. The V and J calls reflect TCRdb's pipeline rather than the authors' work. This sample gives some 1.6 million distinct CDR3 sequences in total; 30% to 40% of them show up just once. The ten largest account for 11% of the sample.

The sequencing sample was made of blood. The TCR was taken from a woman between 25 and 40 years old in good health.

The CDR3 corresponds to CASSFQGPISYNEQFF. The DNA reads TGTGCCAGCAGCTTTCAGGGGCCTATCTCCTACAATGAGCAGTTCTTC. The sequence links TRBV13 to TRBJ2-1, with TRBD1 perhaps the D gene, on 6 matching bases. V is cut by 3 bases and J by 0 bases, and the space between the germline ends is 12 bases. The CDR3, from cysteine to phenylalanine, totals 16 residues. Only the CDR3 part of the read is kept: 48 bases, read in frame from the first base. The germline V gene (reference sequence) gives CDR1 as PRHDT and CDR2 as FYEKMQ.